The present T cell receptor beta chain was sequenced within a study of long-term antiretroviral therapy in people with HIV (dated by TCRdb to 2022 to 2024). For the wider study: The earliest samples were collected about a decade before the 2015 WHO recommendation for immediate ART, when ART was typically delayed until CD4 counts fell. A retrospective serial study tested whether ART initiation and durable HIV suppression were associated with changes in peripheral blood TRB repertoire composition and diversity. From 25 to 30 adults with confirmed HIV infection, the cohort provided roughly 200 cryopreserved PBMC samples, gathered serially across a mean of approximately six years (range 1-12). Among the approximately 32 participants with HIV, about 11 were female. No cross-contamination during QIAcube processing was seen in test extractions of a monoclonal T-cell line run alongside 25 to 35 polyclonal samples.

The immunoSEQ hsTCRB v3.0 assay was used at survey level resolution to sequence the TRB variable region. TRB sequencing targeted a depth of about 40,000-50,000 T-cell genomes per sample. An Illumina MiSeq with a v3 150-cycle kit was used to sequence the pooled TRB libraries. In the source study's methods: Analysis of repertoires was carried out in R inside a reproducible Nextflow workflow spanning QC, data transformation and analysis. Custom analyses were implemented in LymphoSeq2, an R package for AIRR-Seq data exploration. After excluding a few samples that yielded fewer than 5000 total TRB sequences, around 190 HIV repertoires remained for analysis. Of the approximately 190 retained HIV repertoires, under 65 were collected before and around 130 after ART initiation. Repertoires were downsampled to 5000 TRB nucleotide sequences, and summary statistics were averaged over 100 downsampling iterations. TRB sequences were retained for analysis only if CDR3 regions of at least seven amino acids were present. A Shannon entropy-derived clonality score and the Gini coefficient were used to measure diversity. Repertoire networks linked the top 5000 CDR3 amino acid sequences whenever two sequences differed by an edit distance of one. For TRB CDR3 amino acid sequences, GLIPH2 was used to predict antigen specificity groups and MHC restriction. To flag known CMV, EBV, HIV or tissue antigen associations, CDR3 amino acid sequences were matched against VDJdb and McPAS-TCR. Pre-ART, post-ART and control groups were compared with Wilcoxon signed-rank tests and Holm-Bonferroni correction. Held by TCRdb, this immuneACCESS table contains in-frame sequences only and omits some clones. Under half of the omission traces to an unresolved V gene where checked; the cause of the rest is unknown. That table furnishes V, J and clone size, whereas the DNA furnished D and trimming. In all, the sample holds 20,000 to 25,000 clones, and around nine tenths of those were seen once. The ten largest make up less than 8% of the sample.

To be included, a participant needed at least one PBMC sample from before ART initiation plus at least two post-ART samples. All participants with HIV were treated in the United States of America. Cryopreserved samples of about 0.95-10 million PBMC were thawed and washed before DNA extraction. At the time of the earliest PBMC sample, participants with HIV were aged between roughly 20 and 54 years. Per participant, PBMC samples came from 1-4 timepoints prior to ART initiation and 2-8 timepoints following ART initiation, for a median of 7 samples. Serial HIV viral load, CD4+ T-cell count, ART history and demographic data were obtained for every participant. Genomic DNA was extracted from unsorted PBMC with a Qiagen kit on a QIAcube, with processing performed in batches of 12 samples. The full study reports these points: Starting ART was linked to a significant rise in TRB diversity, yet even with long-term ART the diversity remained significantly lower than in transplant donor controls. Samples dated from the mid-2000s to the late 2010s, and the ART regimens used may be less effective than current ones. Narrower CDR3 length ranges were observed in HIV repertoires than in controls, and an antigen-experienced repertoire with only a slight naive shift after ART was suggested by the network structure. Because pre-ART samples had limited cell numbers, profiling was done on unsorted PBMC rather than on sorted CD4+ and CD8+ T cells. Inferences about post-ART repertoire changes are limited because no data were available on ART adherence, viral resistance or therapy changes. Expanded TRB clones identified before ART initiation dominated the repertoire across all time points, though the dominance fluctuated and decreased in many PLHIV after ART. Because PBMC availability was limited, only the TCR beta chain was sequenced, with no alpha chain pairing.

After removal of 2 bases from V and 3 bases from J, the junction retains 4 bases not matched to a gene. There are 15 amino acids in the CDR3, from cysteine to phenylalanine inclusive. Only the CDR3 DNA is retained, 45 bases long and in frame from the first base. The germline V gene sets CDR1 to KGHSH and CDR2 to LQKENI. Notes on this clone: Its antigen target is currently unknown. No qualities accompany the bases; no much larger clone lies one base away.

This sequence was found in a man between 60 and 75 years old with HIV. The chain is made from TRBV18 and TRBJ2-5, with TRBD1 identical over 9 junction bases. The material was unsorted PBMCs, obtained 0.6 years after starting antiretroviral therapy. The DNA sequence is as follows: TGTGCCAGCTCACCATGGACAGGGGACAAAGAGACCCAGTACTTC. This sequence encodes CASSPWTGDKETQYF.